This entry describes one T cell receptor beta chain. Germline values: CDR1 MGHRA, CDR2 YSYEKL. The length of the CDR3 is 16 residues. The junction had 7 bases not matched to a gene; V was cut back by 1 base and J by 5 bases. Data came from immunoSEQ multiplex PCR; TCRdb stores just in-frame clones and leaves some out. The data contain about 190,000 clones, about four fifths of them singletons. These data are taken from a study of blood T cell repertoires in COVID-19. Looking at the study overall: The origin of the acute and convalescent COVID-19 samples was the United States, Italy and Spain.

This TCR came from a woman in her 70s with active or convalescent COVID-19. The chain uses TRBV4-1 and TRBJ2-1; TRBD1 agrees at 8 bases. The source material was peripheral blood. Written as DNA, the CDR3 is TGCGCCAGCAGCCAAGCTCCGGACAGGGCTAACAATGAGCAGTTCTTC. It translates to CASSQAPDRANNEQFF.